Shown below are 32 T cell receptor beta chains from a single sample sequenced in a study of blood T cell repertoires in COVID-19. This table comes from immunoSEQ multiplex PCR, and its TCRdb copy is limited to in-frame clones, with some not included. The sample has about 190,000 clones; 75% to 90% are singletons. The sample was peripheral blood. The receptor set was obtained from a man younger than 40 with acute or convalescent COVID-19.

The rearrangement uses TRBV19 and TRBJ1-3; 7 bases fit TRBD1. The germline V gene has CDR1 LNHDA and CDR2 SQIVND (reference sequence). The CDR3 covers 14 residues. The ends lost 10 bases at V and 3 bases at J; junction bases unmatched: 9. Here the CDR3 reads CATKTGIDGNTIYF. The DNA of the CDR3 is TGTGCCACCAAGACAGGGATCGATGGAAACACCATATATTTT. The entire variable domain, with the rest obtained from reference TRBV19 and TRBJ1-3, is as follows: DGGITQSPKYLFRKEGQNVTLSCEQNLNHDAMYWYRQDPGQGLRLIYYSQIVNDFQKGDIAEGYSVSREKKESFPLTVTSAQKNPTAFYLCATKTGIDGNTIYFGEGSWLTVV.

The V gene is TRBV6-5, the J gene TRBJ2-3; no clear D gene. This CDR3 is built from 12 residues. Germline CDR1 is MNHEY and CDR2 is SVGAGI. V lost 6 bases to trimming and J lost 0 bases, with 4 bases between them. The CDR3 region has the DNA TGTGCCAGCAGAACTAGCACAGATACGCAGTATTTT. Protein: CASRTSTDTQYF.

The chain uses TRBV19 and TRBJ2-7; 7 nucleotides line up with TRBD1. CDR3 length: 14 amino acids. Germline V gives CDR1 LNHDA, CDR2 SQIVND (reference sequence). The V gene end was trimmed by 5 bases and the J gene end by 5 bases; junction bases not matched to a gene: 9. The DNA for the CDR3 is TGTGCCAGTAGTCCAGACAGGGTTTCAGACGAGCAGTACTTC. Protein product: CASSPDRVSDEQYF.

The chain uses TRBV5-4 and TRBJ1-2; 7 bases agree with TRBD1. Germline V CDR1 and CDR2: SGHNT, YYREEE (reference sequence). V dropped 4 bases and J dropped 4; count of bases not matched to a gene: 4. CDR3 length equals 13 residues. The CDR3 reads CASSVQGIYGYTF. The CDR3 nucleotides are TGTGCCAGCAGCGTACAGGGGATCTATGGCTACACCTTC.

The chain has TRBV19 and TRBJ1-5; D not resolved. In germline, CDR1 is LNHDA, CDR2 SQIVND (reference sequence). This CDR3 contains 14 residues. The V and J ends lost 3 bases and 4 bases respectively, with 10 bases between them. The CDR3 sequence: CASSILVGNQPQHF. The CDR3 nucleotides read TGTGCCAGTAGTATCCTCGTCGGGAATCAGCCCCAGCATTTT.

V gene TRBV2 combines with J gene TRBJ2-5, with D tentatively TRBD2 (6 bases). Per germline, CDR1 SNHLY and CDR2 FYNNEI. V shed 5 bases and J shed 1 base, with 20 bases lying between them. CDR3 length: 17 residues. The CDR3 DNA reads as TGTGCCAGCAGTACGGACGGGACTCCCCACGGCCAAGAGACCCAGTACTTC. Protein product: CASSTDGTPHGQETQYF.

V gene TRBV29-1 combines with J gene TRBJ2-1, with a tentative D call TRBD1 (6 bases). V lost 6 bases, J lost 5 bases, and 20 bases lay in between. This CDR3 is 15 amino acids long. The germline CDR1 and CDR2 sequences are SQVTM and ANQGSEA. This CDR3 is CSVGFGGSANNEQFF. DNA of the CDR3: TGCAGCGTCGGCTTTGGGGGCTCCGCGAACAATGAGCAGTTCTTC.

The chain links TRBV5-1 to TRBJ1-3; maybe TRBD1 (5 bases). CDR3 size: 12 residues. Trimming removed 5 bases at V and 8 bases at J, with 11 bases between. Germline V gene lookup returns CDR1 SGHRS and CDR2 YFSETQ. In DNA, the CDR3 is TGCGCCAGCAGATTTGTAGGGGACACCATATATTTT. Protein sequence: CASRFVGDTIYF.

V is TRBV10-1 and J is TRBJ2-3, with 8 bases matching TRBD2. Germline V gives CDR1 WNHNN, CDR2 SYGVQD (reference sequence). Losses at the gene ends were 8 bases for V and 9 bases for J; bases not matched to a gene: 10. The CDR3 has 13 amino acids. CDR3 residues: CASAPGLVSTQYF. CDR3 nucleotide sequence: TGCGCCAGCGCACCGGGACTAGTCTCGACGCAGTATTTT.

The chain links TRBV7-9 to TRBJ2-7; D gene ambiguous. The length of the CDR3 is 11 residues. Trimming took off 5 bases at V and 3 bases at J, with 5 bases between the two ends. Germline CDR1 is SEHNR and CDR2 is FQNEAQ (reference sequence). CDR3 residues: CASSVSYEQYF. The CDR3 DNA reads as TGTGCCAGCAGCGTGAGCTACGAGCAGTACTTC.

CDR3 sequence reads: CASSQSGRRRPGELFF. For the CDR3, the DNA is TGTGCCAGCAGCCAAAGCGGTCGTCGCCGGCCCGGGGAGCTGTTTTTT. The chain employs TRBV14 and TRBJ2-2, with D possibly being TRBD2 (5 bases). The CDR3 has 16 residues. Germline V CDR1 and CDR2: SGHDN, FVKESK. Trimming left V 2 bases short and J 6 bases short, with 16 bases between.

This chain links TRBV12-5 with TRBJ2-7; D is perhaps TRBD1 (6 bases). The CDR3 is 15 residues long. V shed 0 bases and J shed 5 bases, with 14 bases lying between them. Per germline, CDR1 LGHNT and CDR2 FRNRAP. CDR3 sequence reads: CASGLVLQGDHEQYF. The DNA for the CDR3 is TGTGCTAGTGGTTTGGTACTACAGGGTGACCACGAGCAGTACTTC.

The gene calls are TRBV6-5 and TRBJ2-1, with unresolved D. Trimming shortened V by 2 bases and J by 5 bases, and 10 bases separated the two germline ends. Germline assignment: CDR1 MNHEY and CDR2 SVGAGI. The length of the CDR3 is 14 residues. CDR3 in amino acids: CASSYDLVNNEQFF. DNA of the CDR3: TGTGCCAGCAGTTACGATCTAGTAAACAATGAGCAGTTCTTC.

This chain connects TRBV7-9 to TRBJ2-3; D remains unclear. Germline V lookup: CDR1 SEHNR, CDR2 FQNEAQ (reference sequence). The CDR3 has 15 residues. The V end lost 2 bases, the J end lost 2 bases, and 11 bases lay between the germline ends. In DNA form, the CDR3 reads TGTGCCAGCAGCTTATCGCAGGCGAACACAGATACGCAGTATTTT. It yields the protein CASSLSQANTDTQYF.

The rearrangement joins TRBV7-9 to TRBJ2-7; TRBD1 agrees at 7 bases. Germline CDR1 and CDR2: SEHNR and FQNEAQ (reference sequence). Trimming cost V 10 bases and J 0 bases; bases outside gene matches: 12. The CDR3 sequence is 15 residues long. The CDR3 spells CATQLPGDSSYEQYF. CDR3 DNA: TGTGCCACCCAACTACCCGGGGACAGCTCCTACGAGCAGTACTTC.

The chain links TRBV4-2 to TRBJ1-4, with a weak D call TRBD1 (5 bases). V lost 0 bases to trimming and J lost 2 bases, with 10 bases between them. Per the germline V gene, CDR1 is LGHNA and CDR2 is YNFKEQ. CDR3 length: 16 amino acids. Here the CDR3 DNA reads TGTGCCAGCAGCCAAGAGATCAGGGTCACTAATGAAAAACTGTTTTTT. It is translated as CASSQEIRVTNEKLFF.

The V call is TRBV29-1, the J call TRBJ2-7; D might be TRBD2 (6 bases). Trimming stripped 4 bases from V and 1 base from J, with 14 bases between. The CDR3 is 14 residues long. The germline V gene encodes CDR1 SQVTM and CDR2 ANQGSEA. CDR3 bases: TGCAGCGTTGGAGGGAGGAAAGGATCCTACGAGCAGTACTTC. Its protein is CSVGGRKGSYEQYF.

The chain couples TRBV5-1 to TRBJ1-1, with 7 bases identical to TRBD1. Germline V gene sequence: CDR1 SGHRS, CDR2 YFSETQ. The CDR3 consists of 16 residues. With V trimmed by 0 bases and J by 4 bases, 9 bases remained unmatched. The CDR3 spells CASSLEMRQGGTEAFF. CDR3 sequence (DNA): TGCGCCAGCAGCTTGGAAATGAGACAGGGAGGCACTGAAGCTTTCTTT.

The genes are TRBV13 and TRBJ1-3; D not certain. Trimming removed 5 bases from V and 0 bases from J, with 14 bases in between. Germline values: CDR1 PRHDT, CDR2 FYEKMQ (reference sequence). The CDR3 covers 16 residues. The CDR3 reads CASSAGGPFSGNTIYF. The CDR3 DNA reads TGTGCCAGCAGCGCGGGAGGCCCTTTCTCTGGAAACACCATATATTTT.

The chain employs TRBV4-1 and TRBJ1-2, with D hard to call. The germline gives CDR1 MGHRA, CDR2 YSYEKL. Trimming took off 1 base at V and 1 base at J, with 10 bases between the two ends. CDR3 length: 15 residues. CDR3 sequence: CASSQGPSVNYGYTF. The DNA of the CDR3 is TGCGCCAGCAGCCAAGGCCCTTCGGTTAACTATGGCTACACCTTC.

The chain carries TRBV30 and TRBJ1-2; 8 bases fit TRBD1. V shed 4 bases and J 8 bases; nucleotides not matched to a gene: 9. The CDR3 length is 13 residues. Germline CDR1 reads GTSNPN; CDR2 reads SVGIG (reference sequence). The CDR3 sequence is CAWNQQGDGGYTF. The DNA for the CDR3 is TGTGCCTGGAACCAACAGGGGGATGGGGGCTACACCTTC.

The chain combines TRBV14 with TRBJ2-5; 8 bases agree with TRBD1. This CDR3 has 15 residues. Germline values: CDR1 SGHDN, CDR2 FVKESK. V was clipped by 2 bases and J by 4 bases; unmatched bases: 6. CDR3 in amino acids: CASSQLGQGRETQYF. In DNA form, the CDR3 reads TGTGCCAGCAGCCAACTCGGACAGGGTAGAGAGACCCAGTACTTC. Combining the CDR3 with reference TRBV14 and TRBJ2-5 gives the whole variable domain EAGVTQFPSHSVIEKGQTVTLRCDPISGHDNLYWYRRVMGKEIKFLLHFVKESKQDESGMPNNRFLAERTGGTYSTLKVQPAELEDSGVYFCASSQLGQGRETQYFGPGTRLLVL.

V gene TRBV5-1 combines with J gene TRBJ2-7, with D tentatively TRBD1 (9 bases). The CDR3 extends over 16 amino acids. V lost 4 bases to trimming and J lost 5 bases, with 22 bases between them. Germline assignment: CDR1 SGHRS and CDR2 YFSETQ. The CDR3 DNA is TGCGCCAGCAGCCCGGGAGGGACAGGGATTATGAACGAGCAGTACTTC. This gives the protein CASSPGGTGIMNEQYF.

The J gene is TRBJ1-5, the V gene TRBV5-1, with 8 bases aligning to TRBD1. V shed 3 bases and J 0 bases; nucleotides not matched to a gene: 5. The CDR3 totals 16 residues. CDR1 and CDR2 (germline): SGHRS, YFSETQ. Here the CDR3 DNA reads TGCGCCAGCAGCTGGGGGACAGGCGATAGCAATCAGCCCCAGCATTTT. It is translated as CASSWGTGDSNQPQHF. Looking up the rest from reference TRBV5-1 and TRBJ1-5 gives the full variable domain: KAGVTQTPRYLIKTRGQQVTLSCSPISGHRSVSWYQQTPGQGLQFLFEYFSETQRNKGNFPGRFSGRQFSNSRSEMNVSTLELGDSALYLCASSWGTGDSNQPQHFGDGTRLSIL.

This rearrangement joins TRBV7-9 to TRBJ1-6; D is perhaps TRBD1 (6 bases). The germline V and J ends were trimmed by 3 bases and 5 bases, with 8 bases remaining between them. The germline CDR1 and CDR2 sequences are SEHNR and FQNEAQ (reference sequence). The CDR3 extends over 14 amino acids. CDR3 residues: CASSLDSNNSPLHF. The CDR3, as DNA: TGTGCCAGCAGCTTGGACAGCAATAATTCACCCCTCCACTTT.

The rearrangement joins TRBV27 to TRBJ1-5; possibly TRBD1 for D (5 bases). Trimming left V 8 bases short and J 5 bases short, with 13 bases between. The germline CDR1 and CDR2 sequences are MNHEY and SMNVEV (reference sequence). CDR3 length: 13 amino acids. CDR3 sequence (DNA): TGTGCCAGCGGGCGGGGCGCCCATCAGCCCCAGCATTTT. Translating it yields CASGRGAHQPQHF.

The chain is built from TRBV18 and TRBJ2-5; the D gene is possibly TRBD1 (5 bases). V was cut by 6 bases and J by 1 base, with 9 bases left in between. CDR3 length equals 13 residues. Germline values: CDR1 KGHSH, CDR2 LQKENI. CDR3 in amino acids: CASSQGSQETQYF. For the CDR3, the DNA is TGTGCCAGCTCCCAGGGTTCCCAAGAGACCCAGTACTTC.

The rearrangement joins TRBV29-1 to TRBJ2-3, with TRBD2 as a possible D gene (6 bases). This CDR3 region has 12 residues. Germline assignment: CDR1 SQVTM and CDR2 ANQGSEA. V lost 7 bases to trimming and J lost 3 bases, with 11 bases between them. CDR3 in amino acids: CSAGGNTDTQYF. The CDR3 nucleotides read TGCAGCGCTGGGGGGAATACAGATACGCAGTATTTT.

The CDR3 loop is CASSWPRVGDSNQPQHF. The CDR3 DNA is TGTGCCAGCAGTTGGCCCAGGGTTGGGGATAGCAATCAGCCCCAGCATTTT. The chain carries TRBV28 and TRBJ1-5, with D possibly matching TRBD1 (5 bases). V was clipped by 4 bases and J by 0 bases, with 16 bases between them. This CDR3 has 17 amino acids. The V gene's germline CDR1 is MDHEN and CDR2 SYDVKM. Full variable domain (outside the CDR3, taken from reference TRBV28 and TRBJ1-5): DVKVTQSSRYLVKRTGEKVFLECVQDMDHENMFWYRQDPGLGLRLIYFSYDVKMKEKGDIPEGYSVSREKKERFSLILESASTNQTSMYLCASSWPRVGDSNQPQHFGDGTRLSIL.

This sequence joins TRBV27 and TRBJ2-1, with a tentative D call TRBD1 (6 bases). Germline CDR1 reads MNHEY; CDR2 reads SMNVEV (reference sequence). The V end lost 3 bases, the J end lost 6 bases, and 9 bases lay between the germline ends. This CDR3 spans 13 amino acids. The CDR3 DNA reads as TGTGCCAGCAGTTTCCGCAGGGGCAATGAGCAGTTCTTC. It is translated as CASSFRRGNEQFF.

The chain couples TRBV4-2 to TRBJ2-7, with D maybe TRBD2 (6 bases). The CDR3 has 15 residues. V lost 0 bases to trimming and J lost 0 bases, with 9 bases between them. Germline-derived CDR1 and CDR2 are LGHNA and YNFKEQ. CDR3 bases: TGTGCCAGCAGCCAAGACTGGCGGGACTCCTACGAGCAGTACTTC. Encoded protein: CASSQDWRDSYEQYF.

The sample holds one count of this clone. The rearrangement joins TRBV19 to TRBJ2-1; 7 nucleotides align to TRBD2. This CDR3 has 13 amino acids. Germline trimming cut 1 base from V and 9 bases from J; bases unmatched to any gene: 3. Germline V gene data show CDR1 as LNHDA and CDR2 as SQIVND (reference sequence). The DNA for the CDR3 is TGTGCCAGTAGTATAGCGGGGGGATCTGAGCAGTTCTTC. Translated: CASSIAGGSEQFF.